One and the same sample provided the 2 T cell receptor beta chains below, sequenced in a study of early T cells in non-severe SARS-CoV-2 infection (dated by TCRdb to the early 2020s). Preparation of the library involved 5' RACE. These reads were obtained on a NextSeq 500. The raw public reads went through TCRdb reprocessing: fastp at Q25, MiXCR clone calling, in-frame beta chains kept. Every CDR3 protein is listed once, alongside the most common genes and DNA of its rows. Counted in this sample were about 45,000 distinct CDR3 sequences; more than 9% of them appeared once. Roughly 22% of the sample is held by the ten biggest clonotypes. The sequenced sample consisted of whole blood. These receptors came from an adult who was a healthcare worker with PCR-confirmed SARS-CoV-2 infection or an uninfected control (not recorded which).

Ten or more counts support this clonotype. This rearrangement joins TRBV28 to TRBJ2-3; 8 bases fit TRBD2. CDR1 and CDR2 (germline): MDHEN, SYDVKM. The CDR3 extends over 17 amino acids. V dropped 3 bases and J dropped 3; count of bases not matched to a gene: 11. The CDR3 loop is CASSFSSAGGLTDTQYF. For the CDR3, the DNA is TGTGCCAGCAGTTTCTCATCGGCGGGAGGTTTGACAGATACGCAGTATTTT. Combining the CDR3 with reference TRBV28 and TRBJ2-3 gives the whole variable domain DVKVTQSSRYLVKRTGEKVFLECVQDMDHENMFWYRQDPGLGLRLIYFSYDVKMKEKGDIPEGYSVSREKKERFSLILESASTNQTSMYLCASSFSSAGGLTDTQYFGPGTRLTVL.

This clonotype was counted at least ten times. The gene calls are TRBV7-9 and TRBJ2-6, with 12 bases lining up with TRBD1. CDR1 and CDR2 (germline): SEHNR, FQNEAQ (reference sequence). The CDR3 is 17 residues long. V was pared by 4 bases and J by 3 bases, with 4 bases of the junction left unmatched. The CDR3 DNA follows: TGTGCCAGCAGCTCCGGGACAGGGGGCTTTGGGGCCAACGTCCTGACTTTC. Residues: CASSSGTGGFGANVLTF.